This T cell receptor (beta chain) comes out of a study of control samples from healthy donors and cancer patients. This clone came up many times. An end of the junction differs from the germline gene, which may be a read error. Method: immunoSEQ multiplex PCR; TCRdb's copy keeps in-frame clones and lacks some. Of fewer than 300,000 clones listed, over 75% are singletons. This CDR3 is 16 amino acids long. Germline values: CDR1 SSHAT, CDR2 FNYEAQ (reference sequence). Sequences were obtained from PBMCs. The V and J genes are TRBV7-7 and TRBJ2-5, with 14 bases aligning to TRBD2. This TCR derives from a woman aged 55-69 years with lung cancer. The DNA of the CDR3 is TGTGCTAGCAGCTTCAGACTAGCGGGGGGGGAAGTGACCCAGTACTTC. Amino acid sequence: CASSFRLAGGEVTQYF.